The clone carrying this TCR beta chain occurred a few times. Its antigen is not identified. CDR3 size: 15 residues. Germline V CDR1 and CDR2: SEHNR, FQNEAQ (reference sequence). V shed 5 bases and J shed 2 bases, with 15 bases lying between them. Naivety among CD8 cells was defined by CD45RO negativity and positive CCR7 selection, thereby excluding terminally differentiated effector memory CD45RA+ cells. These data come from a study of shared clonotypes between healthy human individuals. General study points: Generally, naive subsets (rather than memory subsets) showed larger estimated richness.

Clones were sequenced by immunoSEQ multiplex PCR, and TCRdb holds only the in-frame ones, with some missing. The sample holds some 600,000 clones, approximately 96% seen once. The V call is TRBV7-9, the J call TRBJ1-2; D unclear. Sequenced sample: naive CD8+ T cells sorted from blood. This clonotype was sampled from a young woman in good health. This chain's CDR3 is CASSVLQGGNYGYTF. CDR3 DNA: TGTGCCAGCAGCGTACTACAAGGAGGGAACTATGGCTACACCTTC.